The source of this TCR beta chain is a study of CD8+ T cells in alopecia areata listed by TCRdb under 2018. For context, the study as a whole: The treated patients, all with moderate-to-severe alopecia areata, were enrolled in an open-label pilot trial of oral tofacitinib given at 5 to 10 mg twice daily. Patients stayed on tofacitinib for 6 to 18 months and then had 6 months of follow-up off drug so that delayed response and recurrence could be assessed. The SALT score, which quantifies the percentage of affected scalp surface area, was used to measure disease severity in treated patients. The study used high-throughput TCRbeta sequencing to examine T cell clonal expansion in alopecia areata, in both the C3H/HeJ mouse model and human patients. Human TCRbeta sequencing covered scalp tissue and sorted CD4+ and CD8+ peripheral blood T cells from patchy and totalis/universalis alopecia areata patients and healthy controls. Biopsies were taken from tofacitinib-treated patients at baseline and at 4 and 24 weeks of treatment, and a later scalp biopsy was taken in several of the tofacitinib-treated patients. Scalp clonality was compared among normal scalp (n=4), patchy alopecia areata scalp (n=8), and alopecia totalis/universalis scalp (n=8). RNA was extracted with the PAXgene miRNA kit for fixed scalp, the miRNeasy kit for PBMCs, and the RNeasy kit for mouse skin. Amplification of TCRbeta CDR3 regions was done by immunoSEQ multiplex PCR using 35 Vbeta forward primers and 13 Jbeta reverse primers. On the study overall, not on this receptor specifically: Unlike mouse skin, which is dominated by gammadelta T cells, normal human skin has resident alphabeta T cells that are also sequenced, and this complicates analysis of the scalp TCR repertoire. Shared TCR sequences between patients were less evident than in mice, which may be partly attributable to HLA diversity in the patient population. Many expanded lesional clones persisted in scalp and blood during tofacitinib treatment, which may partly explain relapse after stopping treatment. Because the treated cohort was small and had just a single nonresponder, larger studies are needed to establish links between baseline CD8+ expansion and response. Lesional scalp, especially in alopecia totalis/universalis, showed higher clonality and more expanded CD8+ clones than normal scalp, suggesting antigenic drive. Tofacitinib significantly decreased scalp clonality and the number of expanded CD8+ clones among the top 100 scalp clones.

The germline V gene sets CDR1 to MGHRA and CDR2 to YSYEKL. The cysteine opens and the phenylalanine closes a CDR3 of 11 amino acids. This entry keeps only the CDR3 DNA: 33 bases, framed from base 1. Relative to germline, V is 1 base shorter and J is 8 bases shorter, with 2 bases between their ends. This sample's treatment or condition label indicates: oral pan-JAK inhibitor, 5-10 mg twice daily. Lesional scalp punch biopsies and peripheral blood were collected from alopecia areata patients. PBMCs were isolated by density centrifugation and stained for CD3, CD4 and CD8, after which CD4+ and CD8+ T cells were sorted on a FACSAria. The method was the immunoSEQ multiplex PCR assay. To provide template for TCR sequencing, every sample had RNA extracted and reverse transcribed into cDNA. First-strand cDNA was synthesized using SuperScript III with a 2:1 mix of oligo-dT and random hexamers. A synthetic immune receptor repertoire was used to assess amplification bias, and residual bias was removed computationally. The original pipeline was this. Raw reads were preprocessed to remove errors, and CDR3 was defined by IMGT conventions from the conserved cysteine to phenylalanine. Clonality was computed by normalizing Shannon entropy by log2 of the number of productive unique TCRs and subtracting the result from 1. Whether scalp clones were CD4 or CD8 was inferred by matching scalp TCRbeta sequences against CD4 and CD8 repertoires sorted from blood. In TCRdb, the immuneACCESS table is reduced to in-frame sequences with V and J assigned. These tables do not hold every clone; where another copy was compared, an unresolved V gene accounts for under half, and the others remain unexplained. That table furnishes V, J and clone size, whereas the DNA furnished D and trimming. Counted in this sample were over 85,000 clones; 70% to 80% of them appeared once. The top ten clonotypes cover approximately 15% of the sample.

Turning to this clone: It has no known antigen specificity. Base qualities are not at hand, and no much larger clone is one base apart. Other DNA sequences within the sample encode an identical CDR3.

The TCR originated in a human donor with alopecia areata. The receptor chain draws on TRBV4-1 and TRBJ2-2, with the D gene too uncertain to name. The sequenced sample was CD8+ T cells sorted from blood, obtained at week 44, from a patient treated with tofacitinib. The DNA sequence follows: TGCGCCAGCAGCCAAGCTGGGGAGCTGTTTTTT. Translation gives CASSQAGELFF.